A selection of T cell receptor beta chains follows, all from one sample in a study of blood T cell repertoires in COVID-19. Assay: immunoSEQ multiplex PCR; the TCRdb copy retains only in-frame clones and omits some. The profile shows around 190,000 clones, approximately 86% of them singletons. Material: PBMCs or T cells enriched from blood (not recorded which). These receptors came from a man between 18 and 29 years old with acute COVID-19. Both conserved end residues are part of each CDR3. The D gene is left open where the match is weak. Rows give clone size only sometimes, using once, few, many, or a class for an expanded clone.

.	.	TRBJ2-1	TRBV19	CASSGGQGSSYNEQFF	TGTGCCAGTAGTGGTGGGCAGGGGAGCTCCTACAATGAGCAGTTCTTC
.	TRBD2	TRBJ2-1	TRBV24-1	CATTPSGPYNEQFF	TGTGCCACCACCCCTAGCGGGCCTTACAATGAGCAGTTCTTC
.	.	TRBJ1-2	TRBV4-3	CASSHSTGSEGYTF	TGCGCCAGCAGCCATTCTACAGGGTCAGAGGGCTACACCTTC
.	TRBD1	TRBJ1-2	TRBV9	CASSKPGQVIPYGYTF	TGTGCCAGCAGCAAGCCGGGACAGGTTATCCCCTATGGCTACACCTTC
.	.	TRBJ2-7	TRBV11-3	CASSSLTRYEQYF	TGTGCCAGCAGCTCCCTGACCAGGTACGAGCAGTACTTC
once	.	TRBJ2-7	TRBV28	CASSLAHEQYF	TGTGCCAGCAGTCTGGCCCACGAGCAGTACTTC
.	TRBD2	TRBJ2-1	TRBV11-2	CASSVGGNEQFF	TGTGCCAGCAGCGTGGGGGGGAATGAGCAGTTCTTC
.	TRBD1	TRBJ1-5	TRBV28	CASRGQVGLQGNQPQHF	TGTGCCAGCAGGGGACAGGTAGGATTGCAAGGAAATCAGCCCCAGCATTTT
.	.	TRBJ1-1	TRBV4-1	CASSQDAGRDTEAFF	TGCGCCAGCAGCCAAGATGCGGGAAGGGACACTGAAGCTTTCTTT
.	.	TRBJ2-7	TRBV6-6	CASSSGWTYEQYF	TGTGCCAGCAGCTCAGGGTGGACCTACGAGCAGTACTTC
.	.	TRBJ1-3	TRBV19	CASSLEDRPGNTIYF	TGTGCCAGTAGCCTAGAAGACAGGCCTGGAAACACCATATATTTT
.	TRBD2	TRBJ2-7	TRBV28	CASSFNLAGGSSYEQYF	TGTGCCAGCAGTTTTAATCTAGCGGGAGGGTCCTCCTACGAGCAGTACTTC
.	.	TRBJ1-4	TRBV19	CASSPRTAGGEKLFF	TGTGCCAGTAGTCCGCGGACCGCGGGCGGTGAAAAACTGTTTTTT
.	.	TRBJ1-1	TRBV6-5	CASSRGGLNTEAFF	TGTGCCAGCAGCCGAGGAGGGCTGAACACTGAAGCTTTCTTT
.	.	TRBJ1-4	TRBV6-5	CASGKGSGGEKLFF	TGTGCCAGCGGCAAAGGGTCCGGAGGTGAAAAACTGTTTTTT
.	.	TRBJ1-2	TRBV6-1	CASSEIPGRPSGYTF	TGTGCCAGCAGTGAAATACCAGGTCGCCCCTCTGGCTACACCTTC
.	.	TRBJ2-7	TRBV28	CASSLSEEGAYEQYF	TGTGCCAGCAGTCTGTCGGAGGAGGGTGCCTACGAGCAGTACTTC
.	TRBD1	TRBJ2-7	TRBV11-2	CASSLGRLGQDILYEQYF	TGTGCCAGCAGCTTAGGCAGGCTTGGACAGGATATCCTCTACGAGCAGTACTTC
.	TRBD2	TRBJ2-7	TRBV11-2	CASSLSSGRMYEQYF	TGTGCCAGCAGCTTATCCAGCGGGAGGATGTACGAGCAGTACTTC
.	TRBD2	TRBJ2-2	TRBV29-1	CSVGVAGVGTGELFF	TGCAGCGTTGGGGTAGCGGGAGTAGGAACCGGGGAGCTGTTTTTT
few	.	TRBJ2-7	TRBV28	CASSPTGRDEQYF	TGTGCCAGCAGTCCGACAGGCCGGGACGAGCAGTACTTC
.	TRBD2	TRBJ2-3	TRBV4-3	CASSQEGYAGGRLTDTQYF	TGCGCCAGCAGCCAAGAGGGGTACGCGGGAGGACGACTCACAGATACGCAGTATTTT
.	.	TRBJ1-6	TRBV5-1	CASSPGQPTSPLHF	TGCGCCAGCAGCCCGGGACAACCTACTTCACCCCTCCACTTT
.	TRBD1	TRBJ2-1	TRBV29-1	CSADRVGQNEQFF	TGCAGTGCCGACAGGGTGGGACAGAATGAGCAGTTCTTC
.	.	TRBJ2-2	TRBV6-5	CASSSLNTGELFF	TGTGCCAGCAGTTCCTTAAACACCGGGGAGCTGTTTTTT
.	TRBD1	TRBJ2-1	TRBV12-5	CASGSAGQGSYNEQFF	TGTGCTAGTGGTTCAGCGGGACAGGGTTCCTACAATGAGCAGTTCTTC
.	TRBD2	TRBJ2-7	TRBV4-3	CASSQERDYYEQYF	TGCGCCAGCAGCCAAGAGCGGGACTACTACGAGCAGTACTTC
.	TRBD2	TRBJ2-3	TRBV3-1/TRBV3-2	CASSHRPSGASTDTQYF	TGTGCCAGCAGCCATAGGCCTAGCGGTGCTAGCACAGATACGCAGTATTTT
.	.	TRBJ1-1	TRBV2	CASSEALNTEAFF	TGTGCCAGCAGTGAAGCCCTAAACACTGAAGCTTTCTTT
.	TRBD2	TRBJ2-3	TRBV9	CASSVSSGIVGDTQYF	TGTGCCAGCAGCGTATCCAGCGGGATAGTGGGGGATACGCAGTATTTT
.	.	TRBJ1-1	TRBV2	CASSEDRDTEAFF	TGTGCCAGCAGTGAAGACAGGGACACTGAAGCTTTCTTT
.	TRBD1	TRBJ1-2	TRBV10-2	CASSGDRASYGYTF	TGCGCCAGCAGTGGGGACAGGGCCAGCTATGGCTACACCTTC
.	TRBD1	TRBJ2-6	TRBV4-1	CASSQVVDRENSGANVLTF	TGCGCCAGCAGCCAAGTGGTGGACAGGGAAAACTCTGGGGCCAACGTCCTGACTTTC
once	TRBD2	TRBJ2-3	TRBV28	CASSSSAGVGTSTDTQYF	TGTGCCAGCAGTTCATCGGCGGGAGTGGGGACTAGCACAGATACGCAGTATTTT
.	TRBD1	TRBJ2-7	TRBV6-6	CASSYGTAEQYF	TGTGCCAGCAGTTACGGGACAGCCGAGCAGTACTTC
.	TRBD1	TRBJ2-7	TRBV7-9	CASSSSLDRDYEQYF	TGTGCCAGCAGTTCGTCTTTGGACAGGGACTACGAGCAGTACTTC
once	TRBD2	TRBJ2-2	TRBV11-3	CASSLDRGSGRSGGELFF	TGTGCCAGCAGCTTAGATCGAGGTAGCGGGAGGAGTGGCGGGGAGCTGTTTTTT
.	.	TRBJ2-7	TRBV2	CASTRVTYEQYF	TGTGCCAGCACCAGGGTTACCTACGAGCAGTACTTC
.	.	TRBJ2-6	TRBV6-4	CASSVKSSSGANVLTF	TGTGCCAGCAGTGTAAAGTCGAGCTCTGGGGCCAACGTCCTGACTTTC
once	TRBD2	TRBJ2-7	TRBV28	CASRIRLADYEQYF	TGTGCCAGCAGGATTCGACTAGCGGACTACGAGCAGTACTTC
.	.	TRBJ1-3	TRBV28	CASVGGTTGNTIYF	TGTGCCAGCGTAGGGGGTACCACGGGAAACACCATATATTTT
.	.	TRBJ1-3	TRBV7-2	CASSSQGSGNTIYF	TGTGCCAGCAGCTCACAGGGTTCAGGAAACACCATATATTTT
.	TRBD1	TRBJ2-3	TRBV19	CASTDRGRSTDTQYF	TGTGCCAGTACCGACAGGGGGCGCAGCACAGATACGCAGTATTTT
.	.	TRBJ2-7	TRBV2	CASRDKTYEQYF	TGTGCCAGCAGAGACAAGACCTACGAGCAGTACTTC